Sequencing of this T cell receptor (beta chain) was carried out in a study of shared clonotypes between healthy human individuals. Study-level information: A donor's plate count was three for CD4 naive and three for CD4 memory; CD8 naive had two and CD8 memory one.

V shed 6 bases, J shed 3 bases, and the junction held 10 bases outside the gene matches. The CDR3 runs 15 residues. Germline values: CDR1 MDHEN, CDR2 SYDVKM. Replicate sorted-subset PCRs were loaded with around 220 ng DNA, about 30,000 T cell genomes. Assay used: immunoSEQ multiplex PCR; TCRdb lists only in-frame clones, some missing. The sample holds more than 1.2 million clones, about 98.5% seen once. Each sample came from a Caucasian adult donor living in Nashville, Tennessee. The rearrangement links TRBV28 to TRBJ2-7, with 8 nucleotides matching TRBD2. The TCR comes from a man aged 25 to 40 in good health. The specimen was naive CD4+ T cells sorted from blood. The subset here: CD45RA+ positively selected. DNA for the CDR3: TGTGCCAGCAGGACCGGAGCGGGGGCCAACTACGAGCAGTACTTC. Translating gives CASRTGAGANYEQYF.